The 10 T cell receptor beta chains in this list originate from one sample, sequenced in a study of blood T cell repertoires in COVID-19. Repertoires were generated with immunoSEQ multiplex PCR, while TCRdb's copy carries only in-frame clones and drops some. The table shows 250,000 or so clones, with 86% occurring only once. Sequencing was carried out using peripheral blood. The receptors originated from a man aged 25-45 years with active or convalescent COVID-19.

This clone was counted once. The chain is built from TRBV5-1 and TRBJ2-6; a weak D match, TRBD1 (5 bases). Trimming cost V 6 bases and J 2 bases, with 9 bases left between them. CDR1 and CDR2 (germline): SGHRS, YFSETQ. The CDR3 spans 14 residues. The CDR3 nucleotides are TGCGCCAGCAATGACAGACCTGGGGCCAACGTCCTGACTTTC. Encoded protein: CASNDRPGANVLTF.

This clone was recorded only once. V usage is TRBV19 and J usage is TRBJ1-5; D gene unclear. V was clipped by 3 bases and J by 0 bases, with 9 bases between them. Germline lookup yields CDR1 LNHDA and CDR2 SQIVND (reference sequence). The CDR3 length is 15 residues. CDR3 DNA: TGTGCCAGTAGTATGGTAACAGATAGCAATCAGCCCCAGCATTTT. Encoded protein: CASSMVTDSNQPQHF.

This chain joins TRBV10-2 and TRBJ1-2, with 7 nucleotides matching TRBD1. The trim removed 6 bases at V and 4 bases at J, leaving 14 bases unmatched. This CDR3 contains 16 residues. Germline V gene lookup returns CDR1 WSHSY and CDR2 SAAADI. The CDR3 loop reads CASRADRASLLYGYTF. CDR3 DNA: TGCGCCAGCAGGGCAGACAGGGCTTCTTTGCTCTATGGCTACACCTTC.

The chain is built from TRBV6-5 and TRBJ2-2; TRBD2 might be the D (6 bases). Germline lookup yields CDR1 MNHEY and CDR2 SVGAGI. The CDR3 has 13 residues. Trimming stripped 6 bases from V and 3 bases from J, with 8 bases between. The CDR3 reads CASRWGDTGELFF. In DNA form, the CDR3 reads TGTGCCAGCAGGTGGGGGGACACCGGGGAGCTGTTTTTT.

The chain couples TRBV5-4 to TRBJ2-1, with D possibly being TRBD2 (6 bases). Germline lookup yields CDR1 SGHNT and CDR2 YYREEE (reference sequence). This CDR3 comprises 16 residues. V gave up 4 bases and J gave up 0 bases, with 14 bases separating them. The CDR3 loop reads CASSPTMTSSYNEQFF. The DNA of the CDR3 is TGTGCCAGCAGCCCGACAATGACTAGCTCCTACAATGAGCAGTTCTTC.

This clone was detected only a few times. J is TRBJ1-6 and V is TRBV4-3, with D hard to call. The CDR3 consists of 15 residues. V gave up 3 bases and J gave up 1 base, with 7 bases separating them. Germline values: CDR1 LGHNA, CDR2 YSLEER. The CDR3 region has the DNA TGCGCCAGCAGCCAGAGTCGGTCCTATAATTCACCCCTCCACTTT. Translation gives CASSQSRSYNSPLHF.

This rearrangement joins TRBV15 to TRBJ2-3, with 9 bases matching TRBD1. Germline CDR1 is LNHNV and CDR2 is YYDKDF (reference sequence). The V segment lost 3 bases and the J segment 4 bases; nucleotides outside the gene matches: 8. This CDR3 is built from 16 residues. The chain's CDR3 is CATSSLSGQGADTQYF. DNA for the CDR3: TGTGCCACCAGCAGCCTATCGGGACAGGGAGCAGATACGCAGTATTTT.

As DNA, the CDR3 is TGTGCCAGCAGCTTGGAAGACAGGGGCGAGCAGTACTTC. Translation: CASSLEDRGEQYF. This chain connects TRBV5-6 to TRBJ2-7; TRBD1 matches 8 bases. Per the germline V gene, CDR1 is SGHDT and CDR2 is YYEEEE. V trimming: 0 bases; J trimming: 6 bases; junction bases outside the gene matches: 2. The CDR3 has 13 amino acids.

This chain uses TRBV6-5 with TRBJ1-1, with 7 bases identical to TRBD1. This CDR3 has 15 residues. V lost 4 bases and J lost 1; bases outside the gene matches: 6. Germline V gene lookup returns CDR1 MNHEY and CDR2 SVGAGI. Written as DNA, the CDR3 is TGTGCCAGCAGTTTTCGGGGACAGCCGAACACTGAAGCTTTCTTT. Amino acids: CASSFRGQPNTEAFF.

A note on this clone: Distinct nucleotide sequences in the sample also encode this CDR3. V and J are TRBV5-1 and TRBJ2-3; 12 bases map to TRBD2. The V gene's germline CDR1 is SGHRS and CDR2 YFSETQ. The CDR3 length is 16 residues. Trimming removed 2 bases from V and 0 bases from J; junction bases left unmatched: 1. The CDR3 nucleotides read TGCGCCAGCAGCTTAACTAGCGGGGGGAGCACAGATACGCAGTATTTT. It encodes CASSLTSGGSTDTQYF.